Listed below are T cell receptor beta chains from one sample, sequenced in a study of T-cell reconstitution after alpha-beta-depleted transplantation in children. TCRdb recomputed calls from the PCR reads with MiXCR, one row per CDR3 protein. The profile shows approximately 490,000 distinct CDR3 sequences, roughly a tenth of them singletons. The sequencing here drew on PBMCs, taken before TCRalphabeta/CD19-depleted stem cell transplant. These receptors all stem from a child aged 2-15 years with inherited bone marrow failure, due to receive a stem cell transplant. The CDR3 runs from the conserved cysteine through the conserved F or W. The D gene is left open where the match is weak. A clone size is listed for some rows: how often the clone was seen (once, few, many), or a class if it is expanded.

J	size	D	V	length	CDR3	DNA
TRBJ2-1	many	TRBD2	TRBV3-1	16	CASSHLAGVTYNEQFF	TGTGCCAGCAGCCACCTAGCGGGAGTCACCTACAATGAGCAGTTCTTC
TRBJ2-5	-	TRBD2	TRBV7-2	15	CASTSGRPRAGAQYF	TGTGCCAGCACTAGCGGGCGGCCTCGTGCGGGGGCCCAGTACTTC
TRBJ2-1	few	TRBD2	TRBV11-1	17	CASSLPTSGRAYNEQFF	TGTGCCAGCAGCTTACCTACTAGCGGGAGGGCCTACAATGAGCAGTTCTTC
TRBJ1-3	many	TRBD1	TRBV20-1	14	CSARIDRAGNTIYF	TGCAGTGCTAGAATCGACAGGGCCGGAAACACCATATATTTT
TRBJ1-1	few	-	TRBV5-5	14	CASSLGRSGTEAFF	TGTGCCAGCAGCTTGGGACGGTCGGGGACTGAAGCTTTCTTT
TRBJ2-1	many	-	TRBV20-1	14	CSAGAGRDYNEQFF	TGCAGTGCTGGAGCGGGCCGCGATTACAATGAGCAGTTCTTC
TRBJ2-7	many	TRBD2	TRBV27	18	CASSSRTSGRRSSYEQYF	TGTGCCAGCAGTTCGAGGACTAGCGGGAGGAGGAGCTCCTACGAGCAGTACTTC
TRBJ2-1	many	-	TRBV7-2	11	CASTTYNEQFF	TGTGCCAGCACCACCTACAATGAGCAGTTCTTC
TRBJ2-3	many	-	TRBV6-1	14	CASRRDSLTDTQYF	TGTGCCAGCAGGAGGGACTCGCTGACAGATACGCAGTATTTT
TRBJ2-2	medium-sized	TRBD2	TRBV4-3	15	CASSPTSGYLGELFF	TGCGCCAGCAGCCCGACTAGCGGTTATCTCGGGGAGCTGTTTTTT
TRBJ2-3	many	-	TRBV6-5	11	CASSSLTTQYF	TGTGCCAGCAGCTCACTGACTACGCAGTATTTT
TRBJ1-1	-	-	TRBV19	12	CASSQGFTEAFF	TGTGCCAGTAGTCAGGGTTTCACTGAAGCTTTCTTT
TRBJ2-3	many	-	TRBV6-5	15	CASRFMGLTTDTQYF	TGTGCCAGCCGCTTTATGGGACTTACCACAGATACGCAGTATTTT
TRBJ2-7	-	-	TRBV5-1	14	CASSLFTGTYEQYF	TGCGCCAGCAGCTTGTTTACCGGGACCTACGAGCAGTACTTC
TRBJ1-1	many	TRBD1	TRBV10-3	14	CAIRPGQGYTEAFF	TGTGCCATCAGACCGGGACAGGGATACACTGAAGCTTTCTTT
TRBJ1-1	-	-	TRBV2	13	CASSRWTGTGAFF	TGTGCCAGCAGTCGATGGACCGGCACTGGAGCTTTCTTT
TRBJ2-1	many	-	TRBV5-1	12	CASSLAVGEQFF	TGCGCCAGCAGCTTGGCTGTCGGTGAGCAGTTCTTC
TRBJ2-5	many	-	TRBV9	14	CASSAWKLSETQYF	TGTGCCAGCAGCGCGTGGAAGCTCTCTGAGACCCAGTACTTC
TRBJ2-1	many	TRBD2	TRBV12-3/TRBV12-4	16	CASSWKAGVVWNEQFF	TGTGCCAGCAGTTGGAAAGCGGGAGTGGTATGGAATGAGCAGTTCTTC
TRBJ1-1	many	TRBD1	TRBV24-1	13	CATSETGGDGAFF	TGTGCCACCAGTGAGACAGGGGGCGACGGAGCTTTCTTT
TRBJ2-2	many	-	TRBV7-9	15	CASSLADGSTGELFF	TGTGCCAGCAGCTTAGCAGACGGGAGCACCGGGGAGCTGTTTTTT
TRBJ2-1	many	TRBD2	TRBV10-3	17	CAISDPPSGPFYNEQFF	TGTGCCATCAGTGACCCCCCTAGCGGACCCTTCTACAATGAGCAGTTCTTC
TRBJ1-2	many	-	TRBV3-1	12	CASSQERGGYTF	TGTGCCAGCAGCCAAGAGCGTGGTGGCTACACCTTC
TRBJ2-1	many	-	TRBV29-1	14	CSVVPRGSYNEQFF	TGCAGCGTTGTCCCTAGAGGCTCCTACAATGAGCAGTTCTTC
TRBJ2-5	-	TRBD2	TRBV4-3	17	CASSQDLAGGRHETQYF	TGCGCCAGCAGCCAAGATCTGGCGGGAGGGCGTCACGAGACCCAGTACTTC
TRBJ2-1	-	-	TRBV30	14	CAWSELAYYNEQFF	TGTGCCTGGAGTGAGCTAGCGTACTACAATGAGCAGTTCTTC
TRBJ2-5	few	-	TRBV11-2	14	CASSLGDPVGTQYF	TGTGCCAGCAGCTTAGGGGACCCCGTGGGGACCCAGTACTTC
TRBJ2-3	few	-	TRBV4-2	16	CASRPSLADSTDTQYF	TGTGCCAGCCGCCCCTCGCTAGCAGATAGCACAGATACGCAGTATTTT
TRBJ2-7	-	-	TRBV11-2	16	CASRRGQPRYSYEQYF	TGTGCCAGCCGGCGGGGGCAGCCTCGTTACTCCTACGAGCAGTACTTC
TRBJ1-1	-	-	TRBV20-1	11	CSRRGFTEAFF	TGCAGTCGACGGGGGTTCACTGAAGCTTTCTTT
TRBJ1-2	few	-	TRBV20-1	12	CSATQGFYGYTF	TGCAGTGCTACCCAGGGTTTCTATGGCTACACCTTC
TRBJ2-7	many	TRBD2	TRBV9	16	CASSVVPSRGRAQQYF	TGTGCCAGCAGCGTAGTCCCCTCTCGCGGGAGGGCCCAGCAGTACTTC
TRBJ1-4	many	-	TRBV29-1	15	CSVEPNLATNEKLFF	TGCAGCGTTGAACCGAACCTGGCAACTAATGAAAAACTGTTTTTT
TRBJ1-1	few	-	TRBV6-1	14	CASNLWGRNTEAFF	TGTGCCAGCAACCTCTGGGGCCGGAACACTGAAGCTTTCTTT
TRBJ2-3	many	TRBD2	TRBV29-1	16	CSADILIAGVWDTQYF	TGCAGCGCTGACATTTTAATAGCGGGAGTCTGGGATACGCAGTATTTT
TRBJ2-3	many	TRBD1	TRBV29-1	17	CSYSGQPTASSTDTQYF	TGCAGCTACTCGGGACAGCCGACCGCCTCTAGCACAGATACGCAGTATTTT
TRBJ2-1	-	-	TRBV20-1	13	CSASLAAYNEQSF	TGCAGTGCTAGCCTGGCCGCCTACAATGAGCAGTCCTTC
TRBJ2-2	-	-	TRBV5-4	14	CASSLDPGAGELFF	TGTGCCAGCAGCTTGGACCCGGGAGCCGGGGAGCTGTTTTTT
TRBJ1-1	many	-	TRBV6-1	15	CASSEEVGLNTEAFF	TGTGCCAGCAGTGAAGAGGTAGGGTTGAACACTGAAGCTTTCTTT
TRBJ2-3	many	TRBD2	TRBV11-2	19	CASSLPAGTSDASTDTQYF	TGTGCCAGCAGCTTGCCCGCCGGGACTAGCGACGCTAGCACAGATACGCAGTATTTT
TRBJ2-4	many	-	TRBV9	15	CASSVGTFDKNIQYF	TGTGCCAGCAGCGTAGGTACTTTTGACAAAAACATTCAGTACTTC
TRBJ1-2	many	-	TRBV19	15	CASSVRQGEIYGYTF	TGTGCCAGTAGTGTCCGACAAGGGGAAATTTATGGCTACACCTTC
TRBJ2-5	many	TRBD2	TRBV5-4	15	CASSYLREAQETQYF	TGTGCCAGCAGCTACCTGCGGGAGGCCCAAGAGACCCAGTACTTC
TRBJ2-7	many	-	TRBV28	15	CASSPGQFRRREQYF	TGTGCCAGCAGCCCCGGACAGTTTCGGCGACGCGAGCAGTACTTC
TRBJ1-5	few	-	TRBV19	14	CASSIRQGLGPQHF	TGTGCCAGTAGTATTCGGCAGGGATTAGGGCCCCAGCATTTT
TRBJ2-7	few	-	TRBV4-2	17	CASSLGTEGPFSYEQYF	TGTGCCAGCAGCCTGGGGACGGAGGGACCGTTCTCCTACGAGCAGTACTTC
TRBJ2-1	many	TRBD2	TRBV3-1	16	CASSQSSGSGYNEQFF	TGTGCCAGCAGCCAATCTAGCGGGAGTGGGTACAATGAGCAGTTCTTC
TRBJ2-7	few	-	TRBV29-1	12	CSVVGTTYEQYF	TGCAGCGTTGTGGGGACCACCTACGAGCAGTACTTC
TRBJ2-3	many	TRBD2	TRBV20-1	16	CSAAGVAGVDTDTQYF	TGCAGTGCCGCGGGGGTAGCGGGAGTGGATACAGATACGCAGTATTTT
TRBJ2-5	many	TRBD2	TRBV5-1	16	CASSLGSSGRQETQYF	TGCGCCAGCAGCTTGGGTTCTAGCGGGAGACAAGAGACCCAGTACTTC
TRBJ2-5	-	-	TRBV5-4	16	CASSLESGASQETQYF	TGTGCCAGCAGCTTGGAATCTGGCGCCAGCCAAGAGACCCAGTACTTC
TRBJ2-7	-	-	TRBV20-1	14	CSGKEDGVPYEQYF	TGCAGTGGCAAGGAGGACGGGGTGCCCTACGAGCAGTACTTC
TRBJ2-1	many	-	TRBV7-9	15	CASSFRAEASNEQFF	TGTGCCAGCAGCTTCCGGGCAGAAGCGTCCAATGAGCAGTTCTTC
TRBJ2-4	few	TRBD2	TRBV5-1	16	CASSSGLAATGSIQYF	TGCGCCAGCAGCTCCGGACTAGCAGCTACAGGGAGCATTCAGTACTTC
TRBJ2-4	-	TRBD2	TRBV28	19	CASSPGLAGEDLAKNIQYF	TGTGCCAGCAGTCCGGGACTAGCGGGAGAGGACCTAGCCAAAAACATTCAGTACTTC
TRBJ2-5	many	-	TRBV7-9	14	CASSLLSRRETQYF	TGTGCCAGCAGCCTTTTATCGAGACGGGAGACCCAGTACTTC
TRBJ1-2	many	TRBD1	TRBV10-3	12	CAITRTGLRYTF	TGTGCCATCACCCGGACAGGGTTGCGCTACACCTTC
TRBJ2-5	many	TRBD2	TRBV28	15	CASSPLLASQETQYF	TGTGCCAGCAGCCCACTACTAGCGAGCCAAGAGACCCAGTACTTC
TRBJ2-7	few	-	TRBV29-1	13	CSVGGGWAYEQYF	TGCAGCGTTGGTGGGGGATGGGCTTACGAGCAGTACTTC
TRBJ2-6	many	-	TRBV27	13	CASSLYGANVLTF	TGTGCCAGCAGTTTGTACGGGGCCAACGTCCTGACTTTC